This T cell receptor (beta chain) was obtained from a study of T cell repertoires in cytomegalovirus infection. Turning to the study itself: Indications came from public TCR beta signatures; they pointed to CMV infection and to a matching HLA type. Study-level points and caveats: Cumulative frequency of public TCR beta families picked out carriers of CMV plus the relevant HLA. HLA-C-restricted CMV-specific TCR beta clonotypes were dominant in the ex vivo response.

From the reads, TCRdb called clonotypes with MiXCR, one entry per CDR3 protein. The sample lists 630,000 or so distinct CDR3 sequences; approximately 24% were seen once. The ends were cut back, 8 bases at V and 4 bases at J, with 9 bases in the middle. Germline V gene lookup returns CDR1 MNHNS and CDR2 SASEGT. The CDR3 runs 12 residues. This clonotype was observed at least ten times. Its antigen is unidentified. This clonotype was obtained from a human donor in good health (CMV status not recorded). Some clones in this sample may be carry-over from other donors' samples. The gene calls are TRBV6-1 and TRBJ2-1; D perhaps matches TRBD2 (5 bases). Sample: CD8+ T cells from PBMCs. The DNA of the CDR3 is TGTGCCAGCTACCGAGGGTACAATGAGCAGTTCTTC. Amino acid sequence: CASYRGYNEQFF.